This T cell receptor beta chain was obtained from a study of Graves' ophthalmopathy and Graves' hyperthyroidism. Investigators amplified TCR beta CDR3 regions from RNA transcripts. Amplification began with first-round RT-PCR using HTBI primers, then second-round multiplex PCR was performed. MiXCR was run by TCRdb on the multiplex PCR reads, yielding one entry per CDR3 protein. The sample carries 40,000 to 50,000 distinct CDR3 sequences, over 45% recorded once. V dropped 5 bases and J dropped 2 bases, with 14 bases sitting between them. The germline V gene encodes CDR1 SNHLY and CDR2 FYNNEI. CDR3 length: 15 residues.

V gene TRBV2 combines with J gene TRBJ2-3; D not resolved. Sequenced: peripheral blood. The sequence derives from an adult man with Graves' ophthalmopathy. CDR3 coding DNA: TGTGCCAGCAGTAAAACCGGGCCCTACACAGATACGCAGTATTTT. Amino acid sequence: CASSKTGPYTDTQYF. Full variable domain (rest looked up from reference TRBV2 and TRBJ2-3): EPEVTQTPSHQVTQMGQEVILRCVPISNHLYFYWYRQILGQKVEFLVSFYNNEISEKSEIFDDQFSVERPDGSNFTLKIRSTKLEDSAMYFCASSKTGPYTDTQYFGPGTRLTVL.